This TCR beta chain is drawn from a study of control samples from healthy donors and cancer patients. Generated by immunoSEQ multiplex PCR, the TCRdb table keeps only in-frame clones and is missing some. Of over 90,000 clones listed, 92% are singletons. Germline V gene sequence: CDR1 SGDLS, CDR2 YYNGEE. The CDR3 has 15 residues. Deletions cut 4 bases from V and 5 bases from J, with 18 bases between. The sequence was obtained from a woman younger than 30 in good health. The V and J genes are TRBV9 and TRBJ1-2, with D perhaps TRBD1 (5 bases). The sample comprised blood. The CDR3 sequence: CASSPRADSSYGYTF. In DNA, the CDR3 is TGTGCCAGCAGCCCTAGAGCTGACAGTTCTTATGGCTACACCTTC.